This T cell receptor beta chain is drawn from a study of cytomegalovirus exposure and HLA in healthy donors. Points from the study as a whole: When analyzed later, a missense DCLRE1C variant was found to be linked to TCR beta V- and J-gene trimming. TCR beta sequences reportedly predicted the HLA-A and HLA-B alleles of most subjects accurately.

Germline loops: CDR1 SGHRS, CDR2 YFSETQ. V dropped 8 bases and J dropped 4 bases, with 18 bases sitting between them. This CDR3 comprises 14 residues. With regard to this clone: The antigen is unknown.

PCR employed 60 Vbeta and 13 Jbeta primers. As processed by the authors: Approximately 9.9 million of some 80 million unique TCR beta chains were shared, per a later count. Repertoires were generated with immunoSEQ multiplex PCR, while TCRdb's copy carries only in-frame clones and drops some. That table supplies the V and J calls and clone size; D and trimming were determined from the DNA. Counted here are about 190,000 clones, roughly 87% occurring once; the ten biggest clones make up about 1%. The rearrangement joins TRBV5-1 to TRBJ1-2; tentatively, D is TRBD1 (6 bases). The source is a boy under 10 years old in good health and CMV-seronegative. The sample comprised PBMCs. DNA of the CDR3: TGCGCCAGTGCCCAAGAGACAGGTGCCTATGGCTACACCTTC. Protein product: CASAQETGAYGYTF.